This TCR beta chain originates from a study of vaccination and CD4 T cells after COVID-19. Background on the study: Overlapping SARS-CoV-2, HCoV-NL63, HCoV-OC43 and HCoV-229E spike peptides were used to stimulate cells.

In its sample, this clonotype was seen once. Its antigen remains unidentified. Sequenced with the Oncomine TCR Beta short-read assay was DNA taken from cultured CD4+ T cells. From CD4+ T cells that had been cultured, genomic DNA was extracted. TCRdb analysed the PCR reads with MiXCR anew, one entry per CDR3 protein. The sample lists about 15,000 distinct CDR3 sequences, around 48% occurring once. This sample's time point: late sampling 161 to 241 days after vaccination in three convalescent patients. As to treatment: 10-day PBMC culture with coronavirus spike peptide pools or control peptides (ViraFEST assay). Cultures used some 2 million PBMCs per well, around 11 IU/ml IL-2 and about 10 ug/ml peptides. The CDR3 is 14 residues long. Unmatched junction bases numbered 6, after V lost 4 bases and J lost 5 bases. Germline V gene lookup returns CDR1 SGDLS and CDR2 YYNGEE. Study results and caveats: The median count of SARS-CoV-2-reactive clonotypes rose from approximately 21 to 40, not significantly.

V usage is TRBV9 and J usage is TRBJ2-1; the match to TRBD1 covers 7 bases. The sequence was obtained from a human donor who had recovered from COVID-19. The material was CD4+ T cells from blood, cultured in vitro, obtained about 7 months after SARS-CoV-2 vaccination. This CDR3 is CASSPTGDNNEQFF. The CDR3 DNA reads as TGTGCCAGCAGCCCCACAGGGGACAACAATGAGCAGTTCTTC.